This TCR beta chain was found in a study of blood T cell repertoires in COVID-19. Looked up from germline, CDR1 is SGHRS and CDR2 is YFSETQ. The length of the CDR3 is 15 residues. Trimming removed 5 bases from V and 5 bases from J, with 16 bases in between. The data were produced by immunoSEQ multiplex PCR, yet TCRdb's version contains in-frame clones alone and is incomplete. This table holds 220,000 or so clones, 82% found once. This chain joins TRBV5-1 and TRBJ1-4; D is unclear. What was sequenced was peripheral blood. The TCR was taken from a woman of 80 years or more with COVID-19, enrolled during active disease. CDR3 sequence (DNA): TGCGCCAGCAGATTCAGCGGGTCTAAAAATGAAAAACTGTTTTTT. Its protein product is CASRFSGSKNEKLFF. Drawing the rest from reference TRBV5-1 and TRBJ1-4, the complete variable domain is KAGVTQTPRYLIKTRGQQVTLSCSPISGHRSVSWYQQTPGQGLQFLFEYFSETQRNKGNFPGRFSGRQFSNSRSEMNVSTLELGDSALYLCASRFSGSKNEKLFFGSGTQLSVL.